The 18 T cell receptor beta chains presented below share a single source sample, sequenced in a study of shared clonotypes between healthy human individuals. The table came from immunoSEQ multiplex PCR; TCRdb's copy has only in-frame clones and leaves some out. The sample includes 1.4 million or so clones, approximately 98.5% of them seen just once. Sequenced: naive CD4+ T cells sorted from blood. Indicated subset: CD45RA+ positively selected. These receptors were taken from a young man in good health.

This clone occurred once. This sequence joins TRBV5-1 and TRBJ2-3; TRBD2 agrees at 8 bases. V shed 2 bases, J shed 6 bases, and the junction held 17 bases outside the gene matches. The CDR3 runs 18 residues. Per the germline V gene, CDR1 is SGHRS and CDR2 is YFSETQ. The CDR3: CASSFPSPQREGLDTQYF. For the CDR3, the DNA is TGCGCCAGCAGCTTCCCCTCCCCTCAACGGGAGGGCTTGGATACGCAGTATTTT.

CDR3 sequence (DNA): TGTGCCAGCAGCTCAGGACGGTCCGGGGAGGAGACCCAGTACTTC. It translates to CASSSGRSGEETQYF. The chain links TRBV11-3 to TRBJ2-5; maybe TRBD2 (5 bases). Germline V gene sequence: CDR1 SGHNT, CDR2 YENEEA. The germline V and J ends were trimmed by 4 bases and 5 bases, with 17 bases remaining between them. The CDR3 runs 15 residues.

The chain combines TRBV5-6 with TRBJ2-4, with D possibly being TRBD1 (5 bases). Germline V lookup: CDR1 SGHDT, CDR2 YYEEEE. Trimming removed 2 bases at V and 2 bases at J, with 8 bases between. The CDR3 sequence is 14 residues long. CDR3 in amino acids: CASSFQGPKNIQYF. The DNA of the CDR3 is TGTGCCAGCAGCTTCCAGGGCCCCAAAAACATTCAGTACTTC.

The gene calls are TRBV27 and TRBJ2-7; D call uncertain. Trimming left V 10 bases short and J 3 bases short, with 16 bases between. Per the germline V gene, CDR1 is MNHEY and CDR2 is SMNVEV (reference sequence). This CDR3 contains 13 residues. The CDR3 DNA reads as TGTGCCACTAATGATGAGTACAACTACGAGCAGTACTTC. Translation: CATNDEYNYEQYF.

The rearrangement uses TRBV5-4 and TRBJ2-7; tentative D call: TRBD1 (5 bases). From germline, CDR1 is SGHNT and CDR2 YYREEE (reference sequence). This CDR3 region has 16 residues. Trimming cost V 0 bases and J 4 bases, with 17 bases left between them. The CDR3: CASSLEGRQSGYEQYF. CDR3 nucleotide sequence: TGTGCCAGCAGCTTGGAGGGGCGCCAAAGTGGATACGAGCAGTACTTC.

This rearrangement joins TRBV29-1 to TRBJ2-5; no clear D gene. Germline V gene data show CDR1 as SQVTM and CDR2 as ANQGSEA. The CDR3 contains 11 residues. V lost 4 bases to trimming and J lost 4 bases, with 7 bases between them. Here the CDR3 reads CSVAPGETQYF. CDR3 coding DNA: TGCAGCGTTGCCCCGGGAGAGACCCAGTACTTC.

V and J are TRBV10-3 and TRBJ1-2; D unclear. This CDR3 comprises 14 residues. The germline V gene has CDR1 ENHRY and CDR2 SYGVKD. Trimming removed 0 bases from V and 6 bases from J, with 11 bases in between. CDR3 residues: CAISESGGGDGYTF. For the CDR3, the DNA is TGTGCCATCAGTGAGTCAGGAGGCGGGGATGGCTACACCTTC.

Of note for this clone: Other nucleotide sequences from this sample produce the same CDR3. The chain's CDR3 is CASSQDGNSYEQYF. CDR3 nucleotide sequence: TGCGCCAGCAGCCAAGACGGGAATTCCTACGAGCAGTACTTC. This chain connects TRBV4-3 to TRBJ2-7, with a weak D call TRBD2 (5 bases). The V end was cut by 0 bases, the J end by 1 base, with 7 bases between. Germline lookup yields CDR1 LGHNA and CDR2 YSLEER. CDR3 length: 14 amino acids.

CDR3 nucleotide sequence: TGTGCCACCAGCAGAGAGACCGACAGGGCGCTATACGAGCAGTACTTC. Protein product: CATSRETDRALYEQYF. The genes are TRBV15 and TRBJ2-7, with TRBD1 identical over 7 bases. The trim removed 0 bases at V and 4 bases at J, leaving 9 bases unmatched. Looked up from germline, CDR1 is LNHNV and CDR2 is YYDKDF (reference sequence). This CDR3 region has 16 residues. The entire variable domain, with the rest obtained from reference TRBV15 and TRBJ2-7, is as follows: DAMVIQNPRYQVTQFGKPVTLSCSQTLNHNVMYWYQQKSSQAPKLLFHYYDKDFNNEADTPDNFQSRRPNTSFCFLDIRSPGLGDTAMYLCATSRETDRALYEQYFGPGTRLTVT.

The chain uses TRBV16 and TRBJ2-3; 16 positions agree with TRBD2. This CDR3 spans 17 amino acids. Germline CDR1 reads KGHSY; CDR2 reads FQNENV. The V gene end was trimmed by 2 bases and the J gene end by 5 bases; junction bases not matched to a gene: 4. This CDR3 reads CASSQGTSGREEDTQYF. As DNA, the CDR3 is TGTGCCAGCAGCCAAGGGACTAGCGGGAGGGAAGAAGATACGCAGTATTTT.

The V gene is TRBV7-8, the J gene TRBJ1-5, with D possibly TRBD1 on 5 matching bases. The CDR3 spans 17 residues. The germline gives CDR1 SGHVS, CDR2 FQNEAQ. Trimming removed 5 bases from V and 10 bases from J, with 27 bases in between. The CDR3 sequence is CASSLSGGLRIPLPQHF. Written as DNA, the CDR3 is TGTGCCAGCAGCCTATCCGGGGGTTTACGAATTCCATTACCCCAGCATTTT.

In DNA, the CDR3 is TGCGCCAGCAGCACAGTCGGGGGTGTCGGGTCAGATACGCAGTATTTT. Residues: CASSTVGGVGSDTQYF. V and J are TRBV5-1 and TRBJ2-3, with D maybe TRBD2 (6 bases). The CDR3 is 16 residues long. The V gene lost 4 bases and the J gene lost 4 bases, with 19 bases spanning the gap. Germline loops: CDR1 SGHRS, CDR2 YFSETQ.

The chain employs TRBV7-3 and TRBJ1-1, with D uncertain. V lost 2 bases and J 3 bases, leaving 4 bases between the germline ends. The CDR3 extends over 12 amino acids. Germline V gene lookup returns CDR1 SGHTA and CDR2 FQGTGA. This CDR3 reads CASSLRDTEAFF. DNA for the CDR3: TGTGCCAGCAGCTTACGAGACACTGAAGCTTTCTTT. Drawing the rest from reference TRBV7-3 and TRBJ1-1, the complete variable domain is GAGVSQTPSNKVTEKGKYVELRCDPISGHTALYWYRQSLGQGPEFLIYFQGTGAADDSGLPNDRFFAVRPEGSVSTLKIQRTERGDSAVYLCASSLRDTEAFFGQGTRLTVV.

CDR3 sequence (DNA): TGTGCCAGCAGCTTAACCGGGACTAGCGTCAATGAGCAGTTCTTC. Encoded protein: CASSLTGTSVNEQFF. This chain links TRBV7-3 with TRBJ2-1, with 10 bases identical to TRBD2. The CDR3 runs 15 residues. The V segment lost 0 bases and the J segment 6 bases; nucleotides outside the gene matches: 2. The germline V gene encodes CDR1 SGHTA and CDR2 FQGTGA.

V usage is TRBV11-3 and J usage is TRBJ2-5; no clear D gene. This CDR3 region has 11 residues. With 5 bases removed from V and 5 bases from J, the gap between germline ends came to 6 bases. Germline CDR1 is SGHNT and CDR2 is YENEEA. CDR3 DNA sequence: TGTGCCAGCAGCCGTGGGGAGACCCAGTACTTC. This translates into CASSRGETQYF.

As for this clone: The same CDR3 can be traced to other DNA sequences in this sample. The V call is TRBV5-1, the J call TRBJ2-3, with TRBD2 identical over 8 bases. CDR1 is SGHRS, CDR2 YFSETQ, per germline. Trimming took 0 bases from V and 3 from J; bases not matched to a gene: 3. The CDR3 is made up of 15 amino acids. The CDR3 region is CASSLVLADTDTQYF. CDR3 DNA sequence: TGCGCCAGCAGCTTGGTACTAGCGGATACAGATACGCAGTATTTT. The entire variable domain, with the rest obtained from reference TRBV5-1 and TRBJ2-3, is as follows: KAGVTQTPRYLIKTRGQQVTLSCSPISGHRSVSWYQQTPGQGLQFLFEYFSETQRNKGNFPGRFSGRQFSNSRSEMNVSTLELGDSALYLCASSLVLADTDTQYFGPGTRLTVL.

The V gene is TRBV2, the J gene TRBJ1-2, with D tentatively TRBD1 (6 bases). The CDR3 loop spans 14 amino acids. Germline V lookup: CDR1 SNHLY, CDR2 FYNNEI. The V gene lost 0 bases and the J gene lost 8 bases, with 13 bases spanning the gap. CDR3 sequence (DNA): TGTGCCAGCAGTGAAGCGCTTGGGACATCCGGCTACACCTTC. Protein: CASSEALGTSGYTF.

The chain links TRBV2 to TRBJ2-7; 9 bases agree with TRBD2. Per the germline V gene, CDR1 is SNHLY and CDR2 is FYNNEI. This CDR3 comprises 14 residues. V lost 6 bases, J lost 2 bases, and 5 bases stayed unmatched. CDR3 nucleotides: TGTGCCAGCAGGACTAGCGGAGCCACCTACGAGCAGTACTTC. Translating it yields CASRTSGATYEQYF.